Following are 6 T cell receptor beta chains from one sample sequenced in a study of T cells after yellow fever vaccination. TCRdb used MiXCR to reprocess the 5' RACE reads, holding one entry per CDR3 protein. Among 110,000 to 150,000 distinct CDR3 sequences listed, 5% to 7.5% were seen once. Material: CD4+ T cells sorted from PBMCs, obtained 10 days after the yellow fever booster vaccination. The source is a man aged 25-40 years who received the YFV17D yellow fever vaccine.

There are a few counts of this clonotype. The V and J genes are TRBV4-1 and TRBJ2-1, with TRBD2 matching 11 bases. Germline CDR1 reads MGHRA; CDR2 reads YSYEKL. This CDR3 comprises 21 residues. The junction had 17 bases not matched to a gene; V was cut back by 3 bases and J by 1 base. The CDR3 coding sequence is TGCGCCAGCAGCCAGGGGGCCAGGAGGACCCTAGCGGGAGGTTCCTACAATGAGCAGTTCTTC. Translated, it gives CASSQGARRTLAGGSYNEQFF.

This clonotype appeared many times. This rearrangement joins TRBV6-2 or TRBV6-3 to TRBJ2-1; TRBD2 agrees at 14 bases. CDR3 length equals 21 residues. Germline CDR1 MNHEY, CDR2 SVGEGT. Losses at the gene ends were 0 bases for V and 6 bases for J; bases not matched to a gene: 16. DNA of the CDR3: TGTGCCAGCAGTTACTCGATAGGCGGGACTAGCGGGGGAGGGCCGAGCAATGAGCAGTTCTTC. Amino acid sequence: CASSYSIGGTSGGGPSNEQFF.

This rearrangement joins TRBV12-3 or TRBV12-4 to TRBJ2-6; D is unresolved. There are 12 residues in the CDR3. Trimming pared 5 bases from V and 4 bases from J, leaving 3 bases between. The CDR3 DNA is TGTGCCAGCAGTCCAGGGGCCAACGTCCTGACTTTC. It is translated as CASSPGANVLTF.

This clonotype was seen more than once but under ten times. The gene calls are TRBV20-1 and TRBJ2-1; D call uncertain. The V gene lost 0 bases and the J gene lost 12 bases, with 12 bases spanning the gap. CDR1 and CDR2 from the germline V gene are DFQATT and SNEGSKA (reference sequence). The CDR3 is 12 amino acids. The CDR3 here is CSARDSLGGQFF. The CDR3 DNA reads as TGCAGTGCTAGAGATAGTCTAGGCGGGCAGTTCTTC.

This clonotype showed up many times. The chain joins TRBV5-1 to TRBJ2-5; 13 bases align to TRBD2. V was pared by 6 bases and J by 9 bases, with 17 bases of the junction left unmatched. The V gene's germline CDR1 is SGHRS and CDR2 YFSETQ. The CDR3 has 17 residues. CDR3 protein: CASTAWPGLAGKEPQYF. In DNA form, the CDR3 reads TGCGCCAGCACCGCATGGCCGGGACTAGCGGGAAAGGAGCCCCAGTACTTC.

Ten or more counts support this clonotype. The V gene is TRBV7-2, the J gene TRBJ2-3; TRBD2 matches 7 bases. The CDR3 is made up of 15 amino acids. The J segment lost 3 bases and the V segment lost 5 bases, leaving 8 bases of the junction unmatched. Germline values: CDR1 SGHTA, CDR2 FQGNSA. The CDR3 region is CASSEGGRETDTQYF. CDR3 bases: TGTGCCAGCAGCGAGGGAGGGCGGGAGACAGATACGCAGTATTTT.